Each of the 21 T cell receptor beta chains below was sequenced from the same sample in a study of post-analysis software for immune sequencing data. General study points: The five TRBV segments detected at higher frequency in patients than in controls included TRBV5-6, TRBV5-1 and TRBV20-1.

These receptors are not linked to any known antigen. Unique molecular identifiers tagged the TCR beta cDNA libraries. A single record per CDR3 protein comes from TCRdb applying MiXCR to the PCR reads. Counted here are 650,000 to 900,000 distinct CDR3 sequences, about half occurring once; the ten biggest clones make up roughly 4.9%. Sequences were obtained from blood. The receptors were sampled from a girl under 18 with multiple sclerosis.

The table lists this clonotype with a count of one. The genes are TRBV29-1 and TRBJ2-7; D is unresolved. This CDR3 spans 12 amino acids. The germline V gene has CDR1 SQVTM and CDR2 ANQGSEA. The V gene lost 4 bases and the J gene lost 5 bases, with 12 bases spanning the gap. The CDR3 reads CSVVGQAHEQYF. The DNA of the CDR3 is TGCAGCGTTGTCGGGCAGGCCCACGAGCAGTACTTC.

This chain connects TRBV20-1 to TRBJ2-2, with D uncertain. The germline gives CDR1 DFQATT, CDR2 SNEGSKA (reference sequence). The CDR3 is 15 amino acids. The V gene lost 6 bases and the J gene lost 2 bases, with 16 bases spanning the gap. CDR3 protein: CSAPVPGRNTGELFF. The CDR3 region has the DNA TGCAGTGCCCCGGTGCCTGGCAGAAACACCGGGGAGCTGTTTTTT.

This clonotype was seen just once. This chain connects TRBV14 to TRBJ2-5; D is unclear. V lost 5 bases and J lost 4, with 8 bases in between. This CDR3 has 12 residues. In germline, CDR1 is SGHDN, CDR2 FVKESK. Here the CDR3 reads CASSKHRETQYF. In DNA, the CDR3 is TGTGCCAGCAGCAAACACCGAGAGACCCAGTACTTC.

J is TRBJ1-1 and V is TRBV20-1; maybe TRBD1 (6 bases). The CDR3 totals 11 residues. The germline CDR1 and CDR2 sequences are DFQATT and SNEGSKA (reference sequence). The CDR3 bases are TGCAGGGTCCCCAGGGGCACTGAAGCTTTCTTT. Translating gives CRVPRGTEAFF.

V is TRBV7-2 and J is TRBJ2-1; TRBD2 matches 10 bases. V was clipped by 6 bases and J by 4 bases; unmatched bases: 12. Germline V gene data show CDR1 as SGHTA and CDR2 as FQGNSA. The CDR3 has 17 amino acids. The CDR3 nucleotides are TGTGCCAGCAGAAGGCTGCCGGGACTAGCGAAGTACAATGAGCAGTTCTTC. Its translation is CASRRLPGLAKYNEQFF.

This clonotype was detected only a few times. This chain links TRBV7-9 with TRBJ1-2, with D perhaps matching TRBD1 (6 bases). The germline CDR1 and CDR2 sequences are SEHNR and FQNEAQ (reference sequence). Trimming left V 7 bases short and J 6 bases short, with 18 bases between. The CDR3 loop spans 14 amino acids. The CDR3 here is CASNTGNDGNGYTF. CDR3 coding DNA: TGTGCCAGCAACACAGGGAACGACGGGAATGGCTACACCTTC. The variable domain in full, completed from reference TRBV7-9 and TRBJ1-2, reads DTGVSQNPRHKITKRGQNVTFRCDPISEHNRLYWYRQTLGQGPEFLTYFQNEAQLEKSRLLSDRFSAERPKGSFSTLEIQRTEQGDSAMYLCASNTGNDGNGYTFGSGTRLTVV.

The gene calls are TRBV20-1 and TRBJ2-1; tentatively, D is TRBD1 or TRBD2 (6 bases each). This CDR3 has 18 residues. V was pared by 5 bases and J by 4 bases, with 27 bases between. The germline CDR1 and CDR2 sequences are DFQATT and SNEGSKA (reference sequence). The chain's CDR3 is CSADLGGGGSLGYNEQFF. The CDR3 DNA reads TGCAGTGCTGATCTAGGAGGAGGGGGATCTCTCGGGTACAATGAGCAGTTCTTC.

This chain links TRBV3-1 with TRBJ1-2, with TRBD1 as a possible D gene (5 bases). The CDR3 has 13 residues. Per germline, CDR1 LGHDT and CDR2 YNNKEL (reference sequence). Deletions cut 4 bases from V and 4 bases from J, with 10 bases between. CDR3 DNA: TGTGCCAGCAGCCGCGGGGACTGCTATGGCTACACCTTC. Translating gives CASSRGDCYGYTF.

The chain carries TRBV12-3 or TRBV12-4 and TRBJ1-2, with D maybe TRBD1 (6 bases). V lost 1 base, J lost 10 bases, and 19 bases lay in between. The CDR3 totals 15 residues. The CDR3 bases are TGTGCCAGCAGTTTAGTGGTGGGGGCGGAGGTCACCTACACCTTC. Translated: CASSLVVGAEVTYTF.

The V call is TRBV7-9, the J call TRBJ1-2, with no clear D. V was shortened by 1 base and J by 6 bases, with 9 bases between the two germline ends. The CDR3 has 13 residues. The V gene's germline CDR1 is SEHNR and CDR2 FQNEAQ (reference sequence). As DNA, the CDR3 is TGTGCCAGCAGCTTAGAGGCAGCTAATGGCTACACCTTC. Translation: CASSLEAANGYTF.

The chain couples TRBV9 to TRBJ2-4; perhaps D is TRBD1 or TRBD2 (5 bases each). CDR1 and CDR2 from the germline V gene are SGDLS and YYNGEE. V shed 0 bases and J shed 2 bases, with 9 bases lying between them. This CDR3 region has 15 residues. For the CDR3, the DNA is TGTGCCAGCAGCGTAGGAGGGGATCCCAAAAACATTCAGTACTTC. This sequence encodes CASSVGGDPKNIQYF.

The genes are TRBV12-3 or TRBV12-4 and TRBJ2-3; no clear D gene. V was clipped by 1 base and J by 4 bases, with 6 bases between them. The CDR3 length is 13 residues. For the CDR3, the DNA is TGTGCCAGCAGTTTAGGGGCTTCAGATACGCAGTATTTT. Its protein is CASSLGASDTQYF.

In nucleotides, the CDR3 is TGTGCCACCAGCAGGAGTAATGAAAAACTGTTTTTT. Translating it yields CATSRSNEKLFF. V and J are TRBV15 and TRBJ1-4; D is ambiguous. Per the germline V gene, CDR1 is LNHNV and CDR2 is YYDKDF (reference sequence). The length of the CDR3 is 12 residues. The ends were cut back, 3 bases at V and 4 bases at J, with 3 bases in the middle.

The rearrangement links TRBV19 to TRBJ2-7; TRBD2 aligns across 7 bases. Germline CDR1 is LNHDA and CDR2 is SQIVND (reference sequence). The CDR3 sequence is 12 residues long. V lost 5 bases and J lost 3; bases outside the gene matches: 1. DNA for the CDR3: TGTGCCAGTAGTGGGGAGGGCTACGAGCAGTACTTC. It translates to CASSGEGYEQYF.

CDR3 protein: CASKAGSSYEQYF. CDR3 nucleotide sequence: TGTGCCAGCAAAGCGGGCTCCTCCTACGAGCAGTACTTC. The chain recombines TRBV27 with TRBJ2-7, with a weak D call TRBD2 (6 bases). Trimming pared 7 bases from V and 0 bases from J, leaving 10 bases between. Per the germline V gene, CDR1 is MNHEY and CDR2 is SMNVEV (reference sequence). This CDR3 spans 13 amino acids.

The chain recombines TRBV7-2 with TRBJ2-7, with TRBD1 identical over 9 bases. The trim removed 5 bases at V and 12 bases at J, leaving 14 bases unmatched. The CDR3 covers 14 residues. Per the germline V gene, CDR1 is SGHTA and CDR2 is FQGNSA. CDR3 sequence (DNA): TGTGCCAGCAGCCAGGTCGGACAGGGGCGCTATTGGTACTTC. Translating gives CASSQVGQGRYWYF.

The gene calls are TRBV4-3 and TRBJ2-7; 7 bases align to TRBD2. The V segment lost 0 bases and the J segment 3 bases; nucleotides outside the gene matches: 5. CDR1 is LGHNA, CDR2 YSLEER, per germline. The CDR3 totals 15 residues. CDR3 DNA: TGCGCCAGCAGCCAAGATGGGGCTAGCGGCTACGAGCAGTACTTC. This gives the protein CASSQDGASGYEQYF.

The rearrangement uses TRBV12-3 or TRBV12-4 and TRBJ1-5, with D uncertain. This CDR3 has 13 amino acids. The ends were cut back, 6 bases at V and 3 bases at J, with 9 bases in the middle. In DNA form, the CDR3 reads TGTGCCAGCAGCCTCCGGCCCAATCAGCCCCAGCATTTT. Its translation is CASSLRPNQPQHF.

The J gene is TRBJ2-1, the V gene TRBV4-1, with D possibly matching TRBD2 (6 bases). CDR1 and CDR2 (germline): MGHRA, YSYEKL. The CDR3 has 15 amino acids. The V end lost 5 bases, the J end lost 1 base, and 12 bases lay between the germline ends. CDR3 bases: TGCGCCAGCAGCGGCGCGGGATTGTCCTACAATGAGCAGTTCTTC. Protein product: CASSGAGLSYNEQFF.

This chain links TRBV9 with TRBJ2-1, with 15 bases that match TRBD2. Germline trimming cut 3 bases from V and 1 base from J; bases unmatched to any gene: 5. Germline V gene lookup returns CDR1 SGDLS and CDR2 YYNGEE. The CDR3 consists of 18 residues. CDR3 coding DNA: TGTGCCAGCAGCGGCGGACTAGCGGGAGGGAATTCCTACAATGAGCAGTTCTTC. It specifies CASSGGLAGGNSYNEQFF.

The J gene is TRBJ2-1, the V gene TRBV5-1; tentative D call: TRBD2 (6 bases). Germline lookup yields CDR1 SGHRS and CDR2 YFSETQ. The V end was cut by 0 bases, the J end by 7 bases, with 17 bases between. This CDR3 comprises 16 residues. The CDR3: CASSLGYAGTLNEQFF. The CDR3 DNA sequence: TGCGCCAGCAGCTTGGGATACGCGGGGACCCTGAATGAGCAGTTCTTC.